This TCR beta chain was documented in a study of blood T cell repertoires in COVID-19. The wider study: Collection of acute and convalescent COVID-19 samples took place in the United States, Italy and Spain. In each case, the material was cDNA or gDNA derived from T cells, B-cell-depleted T cells, or PBMCs.

The CDR3 extends over 14 amino acids. Looked up from germline, CDR1 is SEHNR and CDR2 is FQNEAQ (reference sequence). V gave up 6 bases and J gave up 0 bases; unmatched junction bases: 3. The authors' processing: Reference gene primer amplification gave estimated nucleated cell counts. The method was immunoSEQ multiplex PCR; TCRdb's version includes in-frame clones alone and lacks a portion of them. V and J calls and clone size follow that table, whereas D and trimming were derived from the DNA. The sample yields 350,000 to 400,000 clones, around 91% seen once. V and J are TRBV7-9 and TRBJ2-3; TRBD1 aligns across 7 bases. Sequenced sample: peripheral blood. The sequence was obtained from a man aged 18 to 35 with active or convalescent COVID-19. The CDR3 coding sequence is TGTGCCAGCAGACAGGGGTCTAGCACAGATACGCAGTATTTT. It translates to CASRQGSSTDTQYF. Complete variable domain (other parts from reference TRBV7-9 and TRBJ2-3): DTGVSQNPRHKITKRGQNVTFRCDPISEHNRLYWYRQTLGQGPEFLTYFQNEAQLEKSRLLSDRFSAERPKGSFSTLEIQRTEQGDSAMYLCASRQGSSTDTQYFGPGTRLTVL.